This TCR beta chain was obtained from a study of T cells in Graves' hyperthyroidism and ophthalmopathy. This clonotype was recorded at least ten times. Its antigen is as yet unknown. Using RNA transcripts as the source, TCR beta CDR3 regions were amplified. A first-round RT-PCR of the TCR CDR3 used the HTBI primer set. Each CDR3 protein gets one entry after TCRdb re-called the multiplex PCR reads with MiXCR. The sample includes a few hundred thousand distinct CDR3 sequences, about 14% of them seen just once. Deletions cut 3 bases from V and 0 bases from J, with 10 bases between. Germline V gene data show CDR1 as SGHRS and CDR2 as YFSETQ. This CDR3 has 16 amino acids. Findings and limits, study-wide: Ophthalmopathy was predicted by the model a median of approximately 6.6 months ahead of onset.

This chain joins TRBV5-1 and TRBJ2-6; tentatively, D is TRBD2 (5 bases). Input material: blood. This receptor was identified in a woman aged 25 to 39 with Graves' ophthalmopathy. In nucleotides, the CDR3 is TGCGCCAGCAGCTCAGGACTGATCTCTGGGGCCAACGTCCTGACTTTC. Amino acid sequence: CASSSGLISGANVLTF.